One and the same sample provided the 6 T cell receptor beta chains below, sequenced in a study of CD8+CD57+ T cells in acquired aplastic anemia. Using genomic DNA as the template, TCR beta VDJ and CDR3 profiling was carried out. TCRdb reprocessed the reads via MiXCR and lists one record per CDR3 protein. This table holds approximately 300,000 distinct CDR3 sequences, roughly 61% found once. Patients chosen for sequencing had CD8+CD57+ cells that had expanded, as shown by flow cytometry. What was sequenced was sorted CD4+, CD8+, or CD8+CD57+ T cells (not recorded which) from PBMCs. These receptors originate from a human donor with aplastic anemia.

This clonotype was seen at least ten times. The chain has TRBV12-3 or TRBV12-4 and TRBJ1-1; D might be TRBD1 (5 bases). CDR3 size: 14 residues. The germline V and J ends were trimmed by 4 bases and 1 base, with 10 bases remaining between them. The CDR3 sequence: CASSSPDKNTEAFF. The DNA for the CDR3 is TGTGCCAGCAGTTCTCCGGACAAGAACACTGAAGCTTTCTTT.

J is TRBJ2-5 and V is TRBV12-3 or TRBV12-4; no clear D gene. V was trimmed by 5 bases and J by 0 bases, leaving 13 bases between them. The CDR3 runs 15 residues. The CDR3 protein is CASSTPGQNQETQYF. DNA of the CDR3: TGTGCCAGCAGTACCCCGGGCCAAAACCAAGAGACCCAGTACTTC.

This clonotype was observed a few times. The chain has TRBV9 and TRBJ2-6; TRBD2 matches at 14 bases. The CDR3 is 18 residues long. J gave up 4 bases and V 3 bases, and 6 bases lay outside the gene matches. Germline V gene lookup returns CDR1 SGDLS and CDR2 YYNGEE. The CDR3 is CASSEGLAGVSGANVLTF. The CDR3 region has the DNA TGTGCCAGCAGCGAGGGACTAGCGGGAGTATCCGGGGCCAACGTCCTGACTTTC.

The chain carries TRBV5-6 and TRBJ2-5; TRBD2 agrees at 12 bases. The CDR3 covers 16 residues. CDR1 is SGHDT, CDR2 YYEEEE, per germline. J lost 4 bases, V lost 3 bases, and 7 bases had no gene match. CDR3 sequence (DNA): TGTGCCAGCAGCTCCCTAGCGGGAGGGCCAACAGAGACCCAGTACTTC. The encoded protein is CASSSLAGGPTETQYF.

This clonotype appeared many times. The CDR3 DNA follows: TGTGCCAGCAGTGAAGTGGGGGGGGGGACGACAAACAATGAGCAGTTCTTC. The encoded protein is CASSEVGGGTTNNEQFF. The chain couples TRBV6-1 to TRBJ2-1; 7 nucleotides agree with TRBD2. This CDR3 is 17 amino acids long. CDR1 and CDR2 from the germline V gene are MNHNS and SASEGT. V trimming: 1 base; J trimming: 5 bases; junction bases outside the gene matches: 11.

Worth noting for this clonotype: Likely a read error: the CDR3 ends without its conserved phenylalanine or tryptophan. V and J are TRBV7-9 and TRBJ1-1, with TRBD1 identical over 8 bases. CDR3 length equals 15 residues. The germline gives CDR1 SEHNR, CDR2 FQNEAQ (reference sequence). CDR3: CAGSLVQGAQREAFS. CDR3 DNA: TGTGCCGGCAGCTTAGTGCAGGGGGCCCAGAGGGAAGCTTTCTCT.